This T cell receptor beta chain appears in the sequencing data of a study of somatic mutations in cytotoxic T cells in rheumatoid arthritis. In the study overall: Flow sorting yielded some V beta antibody-stained T-cell populations at nearly 100% purity, among them V beta1+ cells sequenced for TCRB.

CDR1 SEHNR and CDR2 FQNEAQ come from the germline V gene (reference sequence). The CDR3 runs to 14 residues. V lost 5 bases to trimming and J lost 4 bases; unmatched junction nucleotides: 8. The method was immunoSEQ multiplex PCR; TCRdb's version includes in-frame clones alone and lacks a portion of them. The data hold roughly 2,200 clones, with more than 70% observed a single time. The study's findings and limits: Healthy controls showed no age-related rise in CD8+ clonality, whereas rheumatoid arthritis patients did. Statistically, CD8+ T-cell clonality was not significantly distinct between individuals with rheumatoid arthritis and age-matched healthy controls.

This clone was seen a handful of times. The antigen remains unidentified. Using positive magnetic bead selection on an AutoMACS, CD4+ and CD8+ cells were isolated, after which their purity was checked by flow cytometry. The chain carries TRBV7-9 and TRBJ2-7, with 7 bases matching TRBD1. This sequence originates from a woman between 40 and 50 years old with rheumatoid arthritis. The sequenced material came from CD8+ T cells sorted from blood. CDR3 DNA sequence: TGTGCCAGCAGCCCCCGGGACAGAATATACGAGCAGTACTTC. Amino acid sequence: CASSPRDRIYEQYF.